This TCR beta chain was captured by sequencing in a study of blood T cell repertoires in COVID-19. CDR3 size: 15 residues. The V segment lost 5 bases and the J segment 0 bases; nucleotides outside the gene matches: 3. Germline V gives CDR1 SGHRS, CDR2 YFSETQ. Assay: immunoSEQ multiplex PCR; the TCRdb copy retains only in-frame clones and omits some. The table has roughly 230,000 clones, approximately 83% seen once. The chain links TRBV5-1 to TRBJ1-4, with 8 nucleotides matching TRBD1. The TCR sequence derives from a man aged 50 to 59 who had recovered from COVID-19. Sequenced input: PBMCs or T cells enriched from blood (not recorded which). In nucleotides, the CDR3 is TGCGCCAGCAGACTACAGGGGGCAACTAATGAAAAACTGTTTTTT. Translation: CASRLQGATNEKLFF. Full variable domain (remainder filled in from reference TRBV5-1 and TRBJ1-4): KAGVTQTPRYLIKTRGQQVTLSCSPISGHRSVSWYQQTPGQGLQFLFEYFSETQRNKGNFPGRFSGRQFSNSRSEMNVSTLELGDSALYLCASRLQGATNEKLFFGSGTQLSVL.